The source of this T cell receptor beta chain is a study of shared clonotypes between healthy human individuals. Only in-frame clones appear in the TCRdb table, and some are missing; sequencing was by immunoSEQ multiplex PCR. The data show under 1,100,000 clones, 75% to 80% seen once. In germline, CDR1 is MNHEY, CDR2 SMNVEV (reference sequence). The CDR3 is made up of 12 amino acids. Trimming left V 3 bases short and J 5 bases short, with 4 bases between. About this clone: Its antigen is not identified. A read error may be the cause here, since a much bigger clone is one base away.

Study conclusions and caveats: For naive CD4 cells, 4% to 6% of clonotypes were shared across a few donors.

The TCR comes from a man younger than 35 in good health. Some clones in this sample may be carry-over from other donors' samples. The J gene is TRBJ2-2, the V gene TRBV27; D unresolved. Input material: memory CD4+ T cells from PBMCs. Subset reported: CD45RA-negative fraction. CDR3 nucleotide sequence: TGTGCCAGCAGTTTCGGGACCGGGGAGCTGTTTTTT. This translates into CASSFGTGELFF.